This T cell receptor beta chain was observed in a study of blood T cell repertoires in COVID-19. On the study more broadly: The study drew acute and convalescent COVID-19 samples from the United States, Italy and Spain. T cells, B-cell-depleted T cells, or PBMCs provided the cDNA or gDNA that served as material.

Original analysis: Amplification from reference gene primers served as the basis for estimated nucleated cell counts. The data were produced by immunoSEQ multiplex PCR, yet TCRdb's version contains in-frame clones alone and is incomplete. That table furnishes V, J and clone size, whereas the DNA furnished D and trimming. The sample holds a few hundred thousand clones, approximately 90% seen once. This clone was detected a few times. The CDR3 has 13 residues. Germline values: CDR1 LNHDA, CDR2 SQIVND (reference sequence). V was clipped by 6 bases and J by 4 bases, with 9 bases between them. Sequences were obtained from peripheral blood. This TCR was sampled from a woman aged 45-59 years with active or convalescent COVID-19. J is TRBJ2-2 and V is TRBV19, with D perhaps matching TRBD2 (6 bases). CDR3 region: CASREGVTGELFF. The CDR3, as DNA: TGTGCCAGTAGGGAGGGCGTCACCGGGGAGCTGTTTTTT.